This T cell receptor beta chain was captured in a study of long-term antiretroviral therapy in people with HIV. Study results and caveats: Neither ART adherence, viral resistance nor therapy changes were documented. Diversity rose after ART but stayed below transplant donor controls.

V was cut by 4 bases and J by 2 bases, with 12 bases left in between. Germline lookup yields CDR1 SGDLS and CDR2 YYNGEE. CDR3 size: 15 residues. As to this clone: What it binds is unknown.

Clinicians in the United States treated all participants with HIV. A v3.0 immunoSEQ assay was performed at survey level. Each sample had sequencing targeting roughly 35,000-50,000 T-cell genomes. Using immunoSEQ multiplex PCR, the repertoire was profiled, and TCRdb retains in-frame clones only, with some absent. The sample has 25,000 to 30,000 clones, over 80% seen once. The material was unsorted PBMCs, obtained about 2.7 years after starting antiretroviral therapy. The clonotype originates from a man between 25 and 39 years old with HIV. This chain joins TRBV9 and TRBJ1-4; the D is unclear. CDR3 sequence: CASSFHTGTNEKLFF. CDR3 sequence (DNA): TGTGCCAGCAGCTTTCATACTGGTACTAATGAAAAACTGTTTTTT.